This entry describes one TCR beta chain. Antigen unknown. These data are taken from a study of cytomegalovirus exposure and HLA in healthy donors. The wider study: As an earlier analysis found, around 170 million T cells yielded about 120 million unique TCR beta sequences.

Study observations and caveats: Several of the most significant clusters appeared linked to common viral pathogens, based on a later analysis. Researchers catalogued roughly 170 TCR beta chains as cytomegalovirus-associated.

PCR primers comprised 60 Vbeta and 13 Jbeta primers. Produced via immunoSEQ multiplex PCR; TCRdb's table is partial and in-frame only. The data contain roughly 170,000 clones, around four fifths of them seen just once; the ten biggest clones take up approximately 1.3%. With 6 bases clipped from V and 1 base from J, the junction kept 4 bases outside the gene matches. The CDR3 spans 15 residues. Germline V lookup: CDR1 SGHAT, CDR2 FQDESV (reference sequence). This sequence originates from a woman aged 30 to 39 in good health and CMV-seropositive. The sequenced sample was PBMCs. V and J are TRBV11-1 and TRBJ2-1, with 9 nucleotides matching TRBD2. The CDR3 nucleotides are TGTGCCAGCAGAATGACTAGCGGTTCCTACAATGAGCAGTTCTTC. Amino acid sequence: CASRMTSGSYNEQFF.